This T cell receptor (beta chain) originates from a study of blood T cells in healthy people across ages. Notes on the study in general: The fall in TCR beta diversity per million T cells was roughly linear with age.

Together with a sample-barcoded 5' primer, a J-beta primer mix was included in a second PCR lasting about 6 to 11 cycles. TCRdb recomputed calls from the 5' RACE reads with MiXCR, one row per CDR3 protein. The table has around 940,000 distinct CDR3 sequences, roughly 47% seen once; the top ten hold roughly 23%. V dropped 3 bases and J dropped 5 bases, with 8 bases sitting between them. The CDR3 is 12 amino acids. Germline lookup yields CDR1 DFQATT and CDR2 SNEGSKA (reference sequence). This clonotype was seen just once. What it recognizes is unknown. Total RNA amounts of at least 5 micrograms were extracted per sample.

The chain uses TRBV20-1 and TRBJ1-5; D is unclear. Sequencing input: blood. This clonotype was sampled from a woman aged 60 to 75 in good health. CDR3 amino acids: CSASPPDQPQHF. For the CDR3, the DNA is TGCAGTGCTAGCCCGCCAGATCAGCCCCAGCATTTT.